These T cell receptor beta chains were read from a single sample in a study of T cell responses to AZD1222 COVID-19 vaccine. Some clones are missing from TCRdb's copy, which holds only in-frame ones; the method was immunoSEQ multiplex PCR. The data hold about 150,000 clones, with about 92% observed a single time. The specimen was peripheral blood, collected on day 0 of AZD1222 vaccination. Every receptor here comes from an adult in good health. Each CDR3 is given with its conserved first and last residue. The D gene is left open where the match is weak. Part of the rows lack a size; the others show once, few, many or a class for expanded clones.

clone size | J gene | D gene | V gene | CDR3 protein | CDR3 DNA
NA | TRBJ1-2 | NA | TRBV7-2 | CASSLGAKPSLYGYTF | TGTGCCAGCAGCTTAGGGGCCAAACCAAGTCTCTATGGCTACACCTTC
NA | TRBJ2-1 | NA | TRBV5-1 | CASSLAAGLGNEQFF | TGCGCCAGCAGCTTGGCTGCGGGGCTCGGGAATGAGCAGTTCTTC
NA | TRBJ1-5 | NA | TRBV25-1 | CASGPEYSNQPQHF | TGTGCCAGCGGCCCCGAATATAGCAATCAGCCCCAGCATTTT
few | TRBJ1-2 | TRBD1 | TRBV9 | CASSGSFGQGRKDYGYTF | TGTGCCAGCAGCGGAAGCTTTGGACAGGGGCGGAAAGACTATGGCTACACCTTC
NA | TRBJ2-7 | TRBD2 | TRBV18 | CASSPGGLIEQYF | TGTGCCAGCTCACCCGGGGGGTTGATCGAGCAGTACTTC
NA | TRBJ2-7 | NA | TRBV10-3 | CAISEGPRAYEQYF | TGTGCCATCAGTGAGGGCCCCCGGGCCTACGAGCAGTACTTC
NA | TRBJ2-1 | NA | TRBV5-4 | CASSLDELSRQYNEQFF | TGTGCCAGCAGCTTGGACGAACTCAGTCGACAGTACAATGAGCAGTTCTTC
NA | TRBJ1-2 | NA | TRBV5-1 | CASSPLPQTNYGYTF | TGCGCCAGCAGCCCCCTGCCCCAAACTAACTATGGCTACACCTTC
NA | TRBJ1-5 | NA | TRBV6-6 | CASSGRSDQPQHF | TGTGCCAGCAGCGGTCGATCCGATCAGCCCCAGCATTTT
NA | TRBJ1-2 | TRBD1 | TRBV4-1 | CASSQDRGQGLGGYTF | TGCGCCAGCAGCCAAGATAGGGGACAGGGATTGGGCGGCTACACCTTC
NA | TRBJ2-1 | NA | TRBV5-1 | CASSLNRGNEQFF | TGCGCCAGCAGCTTGAATAGGGGCAATGAGCAGTTCTTC
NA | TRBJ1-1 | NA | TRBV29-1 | CSVLPGGGFTEAFF | TGCAGCGTCCTCCCCGGGGGAGGATTCACTGAAGCTTTCTTT
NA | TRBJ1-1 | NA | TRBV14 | CASSQDAGWNTEAFF | TGTGCCAGCAGCCAAGACGCAGGTTGGAACACTGAAGCTTTCTTT
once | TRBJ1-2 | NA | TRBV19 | CASTSAARVGGYTF | TGTGCCAGTACCTCAGCGGCCAGGGTCGGAGGCTACACCTTC
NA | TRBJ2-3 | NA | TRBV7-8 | CASSSPLTDTQYF | TGTGCCAGCAGCTCCCCCCTCACAGATACGCAGTATTTT
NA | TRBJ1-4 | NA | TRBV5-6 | CASSLVARNEKLFF | TGTGCCAGCAGCTTGGTTGCCAGAAATGAAAAACTGTTTTTT
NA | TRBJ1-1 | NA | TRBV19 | CASSIRGVSPEAFF | TGTGCCAGTAGTATCCGGGGGGTGAGTCCTGAAGCTTTCTTT
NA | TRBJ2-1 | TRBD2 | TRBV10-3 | CAISESGGRARGFGHEQFF | TGTGCCATCAGTGAGTCGGGCGGGAGGGCCCGTGGCTTCGGTCATGAGCAGTTCTTC
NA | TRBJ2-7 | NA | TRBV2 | CASSERRRAPYEQYF | TGTGCCAGCAGTGAAAGGCGTAGGGCCCCCTACGAGCAGTACTTC
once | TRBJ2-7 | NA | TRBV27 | CASSLSAPPNVYEQYF | TGTGCCAGCAGTTTATCGGCCCCTCCGAATGTCTACGAGCAGTACTTC
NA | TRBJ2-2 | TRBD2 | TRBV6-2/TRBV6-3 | CASSHRGGRRNTGELFF | TGTGCCAGCAGCCACCGGGGCGGGAGGCGGAACACCGGGGAGCTGTTTTTT
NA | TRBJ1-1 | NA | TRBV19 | CASSIRGAEAFF | TGTGCCAGTAGTATCCGAGGGGCTGAAGCTTTCTTT
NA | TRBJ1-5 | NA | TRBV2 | CASSDLAEVQPQHF | TGTGCCAGCAGTGACTTAGCAGAGGTCCAGCCCCAGCATTTT
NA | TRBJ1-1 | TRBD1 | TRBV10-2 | CASSVAMGGQGRTEAFF | TGCGCCAGCAGTGTAGCCATGGGAGGACAGGGACGAACTGAAGCTTTCTTT
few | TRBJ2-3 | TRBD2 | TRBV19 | CASSPGGRDLDTQYF | TGTGCCAGTAGCCCGGGGGGGAGGGATTTAGATACGCAGTATTTT
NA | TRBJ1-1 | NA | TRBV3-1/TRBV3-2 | CASSRGGALNTEAFF | TGTGCCAGCAGCAGGGGGGGAGCTTTGAACACTGAAGCTTTCTTT
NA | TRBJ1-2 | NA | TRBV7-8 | CASSLAGYTF | TGTGCCAGCAGCCTCGCGGGCTACACCTTC
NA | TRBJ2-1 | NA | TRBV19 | CASTGGVYNEQFF | TGTGCCAGTACCGGGGGAGTCTACAATGAGCAGTTCTTC
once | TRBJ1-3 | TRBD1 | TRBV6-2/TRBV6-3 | CASSYPTGQGTSGNTIYF | TGTGCCAGCAGTTACCCCACGGGACAGGGGACCTCTGGAAACACCATATATTTT
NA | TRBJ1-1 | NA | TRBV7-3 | CASSPSGAGVEAFF | TGTGCCAGCAGCCCTAGCGGGGCCGGCGTTGAAGCTTTCTTT
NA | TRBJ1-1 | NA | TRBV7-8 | CASSLRGGPRNTEAFF | TGTGCCAGCAGTCTTAGGGGGGGACCGCGGAACACTGAAGCTTTCTTT
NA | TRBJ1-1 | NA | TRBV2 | CASRLQLSTEAFF | TGTGCCAGCAGGCTACAGCTTTCCACTGAAGCTTTCTTT
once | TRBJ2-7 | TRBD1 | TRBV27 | CASRATGTGTNEQYF | TGTGCCAGCAGAGCTACCGGGACAGGGACCAACGAGCAGTACTTC
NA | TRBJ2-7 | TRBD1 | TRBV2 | CASSPGQGGYEQYF | TGTGCCAGCAGTCCGGGACAGGGGGGCTACGAGCAGTACTTC
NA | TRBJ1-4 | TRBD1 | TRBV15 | CATSTSEEGAWEKLFF | TGTGCCACCAGCACCTCCGAGGAGGGGGCATGGGAAAAACTGTTTTTT
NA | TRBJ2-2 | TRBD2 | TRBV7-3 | CASSSSGGAPGELFF | TGTGCCAGCAGCTCTAGCGGGGGGGCCCCCGGGGAGCTGTTTTTT
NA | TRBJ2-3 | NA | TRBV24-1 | CATSGSGRSTDTQYF | TGTGCCACCAGTGGCAGCGGCCGTAGCACAGATACGCAGTATTTT
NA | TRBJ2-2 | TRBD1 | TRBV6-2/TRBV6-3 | CASSYPTGEYTGELFF | TGTGCCAGCAGTTACCCGACAGGGGAATACACCGGGGAGCTGTTTTTT
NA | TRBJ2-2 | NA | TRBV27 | CASSLEQGFTGELFF | TGTGCCAGCAGTTTAGAACAGGGTTTTACCGGGGAGCTGTTTTTT
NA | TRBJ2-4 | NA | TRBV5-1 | CASSLVGEWAKNIQYF | TGCGCCAGCAGCTTGGTTGGGGAGTGGGCCAAAAACATTCAGTACTTC
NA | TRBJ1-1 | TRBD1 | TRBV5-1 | CASSFRDRGEHMNTEAFF | TGCGCCAGCAGCTTTCGAGACAGGGGGGAACACATGAACACTGAAGCTTTCTTT
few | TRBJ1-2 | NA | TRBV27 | CASRPSTLGFGYTF | TGTGCCAGCAGACCGTCTACTTTGGGGTTTGGCTACACCTTC